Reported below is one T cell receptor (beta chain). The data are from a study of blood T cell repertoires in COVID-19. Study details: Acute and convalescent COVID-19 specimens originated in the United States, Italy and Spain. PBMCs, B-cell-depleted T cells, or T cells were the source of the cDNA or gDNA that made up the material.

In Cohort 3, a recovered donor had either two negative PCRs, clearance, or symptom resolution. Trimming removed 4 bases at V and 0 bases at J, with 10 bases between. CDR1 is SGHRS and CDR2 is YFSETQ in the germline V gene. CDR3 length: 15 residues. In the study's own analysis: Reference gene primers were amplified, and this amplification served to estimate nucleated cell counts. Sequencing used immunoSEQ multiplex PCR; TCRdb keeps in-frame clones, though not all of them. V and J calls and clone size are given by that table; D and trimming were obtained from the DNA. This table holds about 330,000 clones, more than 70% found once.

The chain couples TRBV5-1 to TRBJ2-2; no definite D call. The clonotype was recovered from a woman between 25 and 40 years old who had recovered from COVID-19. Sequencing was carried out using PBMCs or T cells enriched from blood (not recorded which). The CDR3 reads CASSVTETNTGELFF. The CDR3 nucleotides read TGCGCCAGCAGCGTGACTGAAACGAACACCGGGGAGCTGTTTTTT. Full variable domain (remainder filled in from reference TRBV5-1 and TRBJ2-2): KAGVTQTPRYLIKTRGQQVTLSCSPISGHRSVSWYQQTPGQGLQFLFEYFSETQRNKGNFPGRFSGRQFSNSRSEMNVSTLELGDSALYLCASSVTETNTGELFFGEGSRLTVL.